Below are 12 T cell receptor beta chains sequenced from a single sample in a study of CD8+ T cells in alopecia areata. Extracted from the samples, RNA was reverse transcribed into cDNA to serve as the sequencing template. Only in-frame clones appear in the TCRdb table, and some are missing; sequencing was by immunoSEQ multiplex PCR. Here the sample spans about 150,000 clones, 45% to 55% being singletons. Sequenced material: CD8+ T cells sorted from blood, taken at week 0. The receptors come from a human donor with alopecia areata.

This chain uses TRBV30 with TRBJ2-7; 7 positions match TRBD1. The CDR3 totals 13 residues. Trimming took 5 bases from V and 3 from J; bases not matched to a gene: 7. Germline values: CDR1 GTSNPN, CDR2 SVGIG (reference sequence). CDR3 nucleotide sequence: TGTGCCTGGTGGGACAGCGAACACTACGAGCAGTACTTC. Its translation is CAWWDSEHYEQYF.

The chain links TRBV9 to TRBJ2-1; no firm D call. Deletions cut 3 bases from V and 8 bases from J, with 9 bases between. CDR3 length: 12 amino acids. CDR1 is SGDLS and CDR2 is YYNGEE in the germline V gene. CDR3 nucleotides: TGTGCCAGCAGCGGCGACCCCCATGAGCAGTTCTTC. This translates into CASSGDPHEQFF.

CDR3 nucleotides: TGCGCCAGCAGCCAAGACAGGGGGCGCGACCAGCCCCAGCATTTT. It yields the protein CASSQDRGRDQPQHF. This chain connects TRBV4-3 to TRBJ1-5, with 8 bases that match TRBD1. Germline assignment: CDR1 LGHNA and CDR2 YSLEER. This CDR3 has 15 amino acids. Trimming removed 0 bases from V and 7 bases from J; junction bases left unmatched: 5.

This clone was picked up a small number of times. The chain employs TRBV7-2 and TRBJ2-5, with D unresolved. Near its end, the DNA agrees better with TRBJ2-7, so the J call may be wrong. This CDR3 comprises 11 residues. Germline V gene sequence: CDR1 SGHTA, CDR2 FQGNSA. CDR3 protein: CASSFSYEQYF. The CDR3, as DNA: TGTGCCAGCAGCTTTTCCTACGAGCAGTACTTC.

CDR3 coding DNA: TGTGCCAGCAGGGAAAACAGGGGGACAGATACGCAGTATTTT. Encoded protein: CASRENRGTDTQYF. The rearrangement joins TRBV7-6 to TRBJ2-3; 8 bases agree with TRBD1. The J segment lost 3 bases and the V segment lost 6 bases, leaving 5 bases of the junction unmatched. This CDR3 has 14 residues. From germline, CDR1 is SGHVS and CDR2 FNYEAQ.

The rearrangement uses TRBV4-2 and TRBJ2-7; 7 positions agree with TRBD1. CDR1 LGHNA and CDR2 YNFKEQ come from the germline V gene. V was pared by 3 bases and J by 0 bases, with 5 bases of the junction left unmatched. The CDR3 consists of 15 residues. CDR3 sequence: CASSHPGQASYEQYF. CDR3 sequence (DNA): TGTGCCAGCAGCCACCCCGGACAGGCCTCCTACGAGCAGTACTTC.

This clone has only a few counts. The V and J genes are TRBV10-3 and TRBJ2-7; D is tentatively TRBD1 or TRBD2 (5 bases each). CDR3 size: 14 residues. V was clipped by 0 bases and J by 2 bases, with 8 bases between them. Germline values: CDR1 ENHRY, CDR2 SYGVKD. The CDR3 spells CAISESGTTYEQYF. CDR3 in DNA: TGTGCCATCAGTGAGTCGGGGACGACCTACGAGCAGTACTTC.

This chain joins TRBV2 and TRBJ2-7; the D gene could be TRBD1 or TRBD2 (6 bases each). CDR1 is SNHLY and CDR2 is FYNNEI in the germline V gene. CDR3 length equals 15 residues. V lost 6 bases and J lost 3, with 18 bases in between. Here the CDR3 DNA reads TGTGCCAGCAGGCCCGGGGGCGCCTCTCACTACGAGCAGTACTTC. Its protein is CASRPGGASHYEQYF.

J is TRBJ2-7 and V is TRBV7-9; perhaps TRBD2 as D (6 bases). The CDR3 sequence is 15 residues long. Germline values: CDR1 SEHNR, CDR2 FQNEAQ (reference sequence). The V end lost 2 bases, the J end lost 5 bases, and 16 bases lay between the germline ends. The CDR3: CASSLISSGVNEQYF. The CDR3 DNA reads as TGTGCCAGCAGCTTAATTTCATCGGGAGTGAACGAGCAGTACTTC.

This clone was detected only a few times. The rearrangement uses TRBV11-2 and TRBJ2-3, with D hard to call. V gave up 2 bases and J gave up 5 bases, with 5 bases separating them. This CDR3 comprises 12 residues. Germline CDR1 and CDR2: SGHAT and FQNNGV. The chain's CDR3 is CASSLNGDTQYF. In DNA form, the CDR3 reads TGTGCCAGCAGCTTAAATGGAGATACGCAGTATTTT.

This rearrangement joins TRBV7-2 to TRBJ2-5, with 9 bases fitting TRBD1. CDR3 length equals 13 residues. The V gene's germline CDR1 is SGHTA and CDR2 FQGNSA. The J segment lost 6 bases and the V segment lost 6 bases, leaving 5 bases of the junction unmatched. The CDR3 reads CASSLDRGKTQYF. For the CDR3, the DNA is TGTGCCAGCAGTTTGGACAGGGGCAAGACCCAGTACTTC.

J is TRBJ1-4 and V is TRBV10-3; D uncertain. Between the trimmed V and J ends, which lost 6 bases and 8 bases, there was a span of 10 bases. The CDR3 is 12 amino acids. Per the germline V gene, CDR1 is ENHRY and CDR2 is SYGVKD. The CDR3 sequence is CAISMEGEKLFF. The CDR3 bases are TGTGCCATCAGCATGGAGGGCGAAAAACTGTTTTTT.